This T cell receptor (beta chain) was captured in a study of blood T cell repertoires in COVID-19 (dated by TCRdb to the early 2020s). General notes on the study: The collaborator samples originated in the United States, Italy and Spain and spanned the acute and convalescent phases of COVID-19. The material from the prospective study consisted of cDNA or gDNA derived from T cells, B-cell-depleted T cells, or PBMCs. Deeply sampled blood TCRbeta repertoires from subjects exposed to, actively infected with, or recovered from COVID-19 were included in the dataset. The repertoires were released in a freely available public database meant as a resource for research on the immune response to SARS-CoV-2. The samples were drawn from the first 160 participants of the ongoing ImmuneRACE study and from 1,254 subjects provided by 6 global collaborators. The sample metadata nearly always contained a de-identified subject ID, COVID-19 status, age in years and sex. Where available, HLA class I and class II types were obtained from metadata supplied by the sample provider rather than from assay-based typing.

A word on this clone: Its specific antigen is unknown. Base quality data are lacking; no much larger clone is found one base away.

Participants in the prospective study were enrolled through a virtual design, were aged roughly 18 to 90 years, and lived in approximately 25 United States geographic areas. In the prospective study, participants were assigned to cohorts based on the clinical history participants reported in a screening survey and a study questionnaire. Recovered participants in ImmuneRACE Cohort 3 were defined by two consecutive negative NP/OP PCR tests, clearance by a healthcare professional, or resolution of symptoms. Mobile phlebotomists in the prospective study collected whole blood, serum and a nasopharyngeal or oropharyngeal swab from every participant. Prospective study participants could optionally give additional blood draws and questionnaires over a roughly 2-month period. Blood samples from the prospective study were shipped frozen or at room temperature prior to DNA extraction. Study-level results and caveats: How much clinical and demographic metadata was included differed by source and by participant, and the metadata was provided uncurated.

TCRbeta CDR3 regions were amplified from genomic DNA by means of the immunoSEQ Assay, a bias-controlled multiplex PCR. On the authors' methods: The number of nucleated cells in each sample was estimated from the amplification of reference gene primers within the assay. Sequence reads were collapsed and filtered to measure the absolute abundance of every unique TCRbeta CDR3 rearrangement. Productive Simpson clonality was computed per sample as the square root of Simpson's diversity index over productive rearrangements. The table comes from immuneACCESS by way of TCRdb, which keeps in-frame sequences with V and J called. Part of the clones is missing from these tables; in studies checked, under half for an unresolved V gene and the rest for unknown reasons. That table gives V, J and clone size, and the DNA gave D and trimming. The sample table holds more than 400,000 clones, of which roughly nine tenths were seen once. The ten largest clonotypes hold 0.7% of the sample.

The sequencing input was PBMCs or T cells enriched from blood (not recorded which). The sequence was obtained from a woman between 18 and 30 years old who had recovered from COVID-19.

CDR3 region: CASSHFNEQFF. The nucleotide sequence is TGTGCCAGTAGCCATTTCAATGAGCAGTTCTTC. This receptor chain uses TRBV19 and TRBJ2-1; no D gene call is confident. The CDR3, cysteine through phenylalanine, is 11 amino acids long. Just CDR3 DNA is preserved here, 33 bases in frame from base 1. For CDR1 and CDR2, the germline V gene (reference sequence) lists LNHDA and SQIVND. V is cut by 6 bases and J by 6 bases, and the space between the germline ends is 6 bases.